This note documents a single T cell receptor (beta chain) sequence. Its antigen remains unidentified. Base qualities are not recorded, but no much larger clone differs from it by a single base. This sample is part of a study of T cell changes during pregnancy in multiple sclerosis (dated by TCRdb to between 2017 and 2020). About the study as a whole: In women with multiple sclerosis, the researchers looked at how the T cell repertoire shifted as pregnancy progressed.

CDR1 and CDR2 are read off the germline V gene as SNHLY and FYNNEI. The CDR3 has 15 amino acids, counting the end cysteine and phenylalanine. Kept here is only the CDR3 DNA, which spans 45 bases and is read in frame from base 1. V and J are trimmed by 2 bases and 6 bases, and the gene matches miss 9 bases of the junction. The library was produced with the immunoSEQ multiplex PCR assay. The immuneACCESS repertoire file appears here via TCRdb, limited to in-frame rearrangements. These files lack a portion of the clones; in checked studies, under half of the deficit traces to unresolved V genes, and the cause of the others is not known. This sample lists around 50,000 clones; roughly 90% were detected once. Less than 2% of the sample is taken by the ten largest.

This TCR came from a female donor with multiple sclerosis, enrolled in a pregnancy study. The chain uses TRBV2 and TRBJ1-1; the junction holds 7 bases that match TRBD1. Specimen: peripheral blood, collected in the first trimester of pregnancy. The CDR3 is CASSERGQVTSEAFF. The DNA is as follows: TGTGCCAGCAGTGAACGAGGACAGGTTACTTCTGAAGCTTTCTTT.